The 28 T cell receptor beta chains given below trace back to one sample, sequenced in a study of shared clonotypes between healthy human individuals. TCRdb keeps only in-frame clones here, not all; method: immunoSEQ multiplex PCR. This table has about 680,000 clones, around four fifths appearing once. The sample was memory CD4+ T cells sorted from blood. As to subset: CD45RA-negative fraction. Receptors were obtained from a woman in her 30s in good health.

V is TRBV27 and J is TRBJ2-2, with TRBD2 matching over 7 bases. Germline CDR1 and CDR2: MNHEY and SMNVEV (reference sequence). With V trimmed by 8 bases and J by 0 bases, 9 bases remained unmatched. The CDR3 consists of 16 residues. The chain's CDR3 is CASSFRSGTNTGELFF. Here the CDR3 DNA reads TGTGCCAGCTCGTTCAGGAGCGGGACGAACACCGGGGAGCTGTTTTTT.

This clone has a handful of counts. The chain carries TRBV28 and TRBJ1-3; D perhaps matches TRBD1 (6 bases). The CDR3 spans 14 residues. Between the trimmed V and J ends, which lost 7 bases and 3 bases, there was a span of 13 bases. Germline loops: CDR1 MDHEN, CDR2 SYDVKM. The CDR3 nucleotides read TGTGCCAGCAACATACAGGGAGGTGGAAACACCATATATTTT. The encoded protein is CASNIQGGGNTIYF.

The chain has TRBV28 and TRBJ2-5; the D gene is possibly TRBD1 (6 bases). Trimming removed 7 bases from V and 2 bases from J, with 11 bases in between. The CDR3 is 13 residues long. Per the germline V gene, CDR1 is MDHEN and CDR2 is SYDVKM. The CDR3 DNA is TGTGCCAGCATCGGCCAGGGGCAAGAGACCCAGTACTTC. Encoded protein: CASIGQGQETQYF.

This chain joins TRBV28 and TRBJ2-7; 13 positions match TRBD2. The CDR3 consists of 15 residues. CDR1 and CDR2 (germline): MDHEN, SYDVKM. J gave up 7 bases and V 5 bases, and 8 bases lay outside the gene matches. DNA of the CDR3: TGTGCCAGCAGTCGGAGGGGACTAGCGGGAAGAGAGCAGTACTTC. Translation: CASSRRGLAGREQYF.

CDR3 loop: CASKPQETQYF. The CDR3 DNA reads TGTGCCAGCAAGCCTCAAGAGACCCAGTACTTC. The chain recombines TRBV2 with TRBJ2-5; no firm D call. With 7 bases removed from V and 2 bases from J, the gap between germline ends came to 5 bases. Germline V CDR1 and CDR2: SNHLY, FYNNEI. CDR3 size: 11 residues.

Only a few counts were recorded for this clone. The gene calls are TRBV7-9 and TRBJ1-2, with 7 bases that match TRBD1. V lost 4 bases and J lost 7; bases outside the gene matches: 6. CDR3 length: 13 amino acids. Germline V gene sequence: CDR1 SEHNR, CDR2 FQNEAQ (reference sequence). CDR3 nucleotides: TGTGCCAGCAGCTCAGGGGGGGACCGTGGCTACACCTTC. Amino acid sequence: CASSSGGDRGYTF.

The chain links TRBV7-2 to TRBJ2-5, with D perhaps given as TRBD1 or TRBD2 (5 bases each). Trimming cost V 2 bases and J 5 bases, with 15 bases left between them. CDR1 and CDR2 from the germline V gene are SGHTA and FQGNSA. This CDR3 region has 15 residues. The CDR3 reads CASSLRTGTGETQYF. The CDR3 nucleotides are TGTGCCAGCAGCTTAAGAACTGGGACGGGGGAGACCCAGTACTTC.

This chain's CDR3 is CSAEDSYEQYF. The CDR3 DNA is TGCAGTGCTGAAGACTCCTACGAGCAGTACTTC. The chain links TRBV20-1 to TRBJ2-7, with D uncertain. CDR1 and CDR2 (germline): DFQATT, SNEGSKA (reference sequence). V lost 5 bases and J lost 0, with 5 bases in between. This CDR3 is 11 amino acids long.

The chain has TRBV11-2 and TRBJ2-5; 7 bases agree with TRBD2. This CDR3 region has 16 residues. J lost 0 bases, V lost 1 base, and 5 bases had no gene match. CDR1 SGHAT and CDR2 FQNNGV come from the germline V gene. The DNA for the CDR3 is TGTGCCAGCAGCTTAGTTCCTAGCGGAAACCAAGAGACCCAGTACTTC. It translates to CASSLVPSGNQETQYF.

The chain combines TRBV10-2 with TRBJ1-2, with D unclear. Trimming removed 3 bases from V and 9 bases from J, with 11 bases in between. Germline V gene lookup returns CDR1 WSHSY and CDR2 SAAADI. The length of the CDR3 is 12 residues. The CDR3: CASSDPDGRYTF. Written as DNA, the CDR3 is TGCGCCAGCAGTGATCCAGACGGACGCTACACCTTC.

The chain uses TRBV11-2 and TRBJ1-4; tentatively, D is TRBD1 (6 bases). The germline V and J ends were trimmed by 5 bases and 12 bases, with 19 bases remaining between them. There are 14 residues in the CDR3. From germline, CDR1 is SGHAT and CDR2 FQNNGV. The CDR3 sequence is CASSPLNRVGELFF. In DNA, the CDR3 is TGTGCCAGCAGCCCATTAAACAGGGTCGGGGAACTGTTTTTT. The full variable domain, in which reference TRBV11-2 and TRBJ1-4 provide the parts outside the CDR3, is EAGVAQSPRYKIIEKRQSVAFWCNPISGHATLYWYQQILGQGPKLLIQFQNNGVVDDSQLPKDRFSAERLKGVDSTLKIQPAKLEDSAVYLCASSPLNRVGELFFGSGTQLSVL.

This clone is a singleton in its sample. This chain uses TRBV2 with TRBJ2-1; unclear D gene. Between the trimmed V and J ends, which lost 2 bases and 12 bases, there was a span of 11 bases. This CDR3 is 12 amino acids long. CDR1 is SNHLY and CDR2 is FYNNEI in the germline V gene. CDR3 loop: CASSEQELGQFF. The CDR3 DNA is TGTGCCAGCAGTGAACAGGAGCTGGGGCAGTTCTTC.

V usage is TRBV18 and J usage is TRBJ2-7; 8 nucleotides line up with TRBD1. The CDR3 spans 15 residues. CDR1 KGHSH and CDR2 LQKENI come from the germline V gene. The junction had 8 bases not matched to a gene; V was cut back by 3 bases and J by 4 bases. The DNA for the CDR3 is TGTGCCAGCTCACCCGAGGCAGGGGGCGTTTACGAGCAGTACTTC. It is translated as CASSPEAGGVYEQYF.

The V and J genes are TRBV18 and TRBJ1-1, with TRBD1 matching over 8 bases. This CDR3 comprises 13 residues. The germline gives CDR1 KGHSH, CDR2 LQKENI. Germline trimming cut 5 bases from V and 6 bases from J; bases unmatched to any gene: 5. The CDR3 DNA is TGTGCCAGCTCAGCACAGGGGGTCGCTGAAGCTTTCTTT. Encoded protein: CASSAQGVAEAFF.

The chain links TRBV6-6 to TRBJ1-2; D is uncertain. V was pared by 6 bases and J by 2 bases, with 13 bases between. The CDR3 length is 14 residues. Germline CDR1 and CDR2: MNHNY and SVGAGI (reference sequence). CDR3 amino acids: CASRQLGENYGYTF. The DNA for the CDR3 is TGTGCCAGCAGGCAACTGGGAGAAAACTATGGCTACACCTTC.

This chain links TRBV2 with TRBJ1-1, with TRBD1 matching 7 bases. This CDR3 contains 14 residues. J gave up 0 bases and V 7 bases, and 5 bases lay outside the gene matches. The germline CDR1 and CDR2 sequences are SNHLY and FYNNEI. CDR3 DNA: TGTGCCAGCACCGGGACAGCTATGAACACTGAAGCTTTCTTT. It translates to CASTGTAMNTEAFF.

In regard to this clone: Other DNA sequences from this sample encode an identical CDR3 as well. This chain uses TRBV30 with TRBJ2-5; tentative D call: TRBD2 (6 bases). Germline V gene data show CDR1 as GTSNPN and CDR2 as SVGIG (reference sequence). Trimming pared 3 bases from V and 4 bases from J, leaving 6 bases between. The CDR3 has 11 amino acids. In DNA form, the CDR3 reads TGTGCCTGGAGCGGGAGAGAGACCCAGTACTTC. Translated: CAWSGRETQYF.

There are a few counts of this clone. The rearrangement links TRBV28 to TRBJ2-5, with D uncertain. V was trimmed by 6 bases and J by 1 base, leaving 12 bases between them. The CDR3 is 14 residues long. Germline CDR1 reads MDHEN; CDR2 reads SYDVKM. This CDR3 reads CASSDTASQETQYF. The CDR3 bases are TGTGCCAGCAGCGATACGGCTTCCCAAGAGACCCAGTACTTC.

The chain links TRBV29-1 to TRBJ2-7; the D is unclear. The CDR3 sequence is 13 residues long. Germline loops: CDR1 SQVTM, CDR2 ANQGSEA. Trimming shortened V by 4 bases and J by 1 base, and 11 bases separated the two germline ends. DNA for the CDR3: TGCAGCGTTGCCGTGGCTCTTTCCTACGAGCAGTACTTC. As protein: CSVAVALSYEQYF.

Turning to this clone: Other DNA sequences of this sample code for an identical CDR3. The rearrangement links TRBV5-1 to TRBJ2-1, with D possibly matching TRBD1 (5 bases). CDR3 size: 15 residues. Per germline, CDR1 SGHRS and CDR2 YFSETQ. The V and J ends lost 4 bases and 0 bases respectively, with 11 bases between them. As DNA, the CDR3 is TGCGCCAGCAGCATAGACAGCAGCTCCTACAATGAGCAGTTCTTC. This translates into CASSIDSSSYNEQFF.

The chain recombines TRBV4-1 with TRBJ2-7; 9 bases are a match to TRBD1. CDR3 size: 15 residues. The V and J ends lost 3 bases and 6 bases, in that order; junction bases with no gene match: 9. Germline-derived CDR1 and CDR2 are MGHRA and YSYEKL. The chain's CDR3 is CASSHERDRAPEQYF. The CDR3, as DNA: TGCGCCAGCAGCCACGAAAGGGACAGGGCCCCCGAGCAGTACTTC.

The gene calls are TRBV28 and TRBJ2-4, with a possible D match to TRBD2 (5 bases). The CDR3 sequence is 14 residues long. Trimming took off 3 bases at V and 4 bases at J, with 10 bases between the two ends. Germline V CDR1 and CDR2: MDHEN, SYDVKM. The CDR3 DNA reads TGTGCCAGCAGTTTCCCCGGGATTAAAAACATTCAGTACTTC. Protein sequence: CASSFPGIKNIQYF.

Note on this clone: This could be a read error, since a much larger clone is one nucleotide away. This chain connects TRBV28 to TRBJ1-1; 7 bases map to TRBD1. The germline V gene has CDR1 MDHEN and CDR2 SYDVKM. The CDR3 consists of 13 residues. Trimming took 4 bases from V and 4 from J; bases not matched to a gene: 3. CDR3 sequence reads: CASSSQGTTEAFF. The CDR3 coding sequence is TGTGCCAGCAGTTCACAGGGGACCACTGAAGCTTTCTTT.

For the CDR3, the DNA is TGTGCCACCCGAGTTTCATCAGGAAGCTGGGAGACCCAGTACTTC. Protein sequence: CATRVSSGSWETQYF. This chain connects TRBV7-2 to TRBJ2-5; D uncertain. The CDR3 covers 15 residues. Germline loops: CDR1 SGHTA, CDR2 FQGNSA. The germline V and J ends were trimmed by 10 bases and 5 bases, with 23 bases remaining between them.

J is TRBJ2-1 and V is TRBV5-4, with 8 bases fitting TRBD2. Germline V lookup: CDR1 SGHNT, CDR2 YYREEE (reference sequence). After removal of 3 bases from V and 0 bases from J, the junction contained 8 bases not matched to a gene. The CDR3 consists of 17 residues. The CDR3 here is CASSSYGRGLSYNEQFF. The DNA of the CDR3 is TGTGCCAGCAGCTCCTACGGGAGGGGACTCTCCTACAATGAGCAGTTCTTC.

CDR3 protein: CASSGSVPTSGRSGEQFF. CDR3 sequence (DNA): TGCGCCAGCAGCGGGTCGGTCCCGACTAGCGGGAGGTCAGGTGAGCAGTTCTTC. The chain recombines TRBV5-1 with TRBJ2-1; 13 bases map to TRBD2. Trimming cost V 4 bases and J 9 bases; bases outside gene matches: 16. The CDR3 extends over 18 amino acids. CDR1 and CDR2 from the germline V gene are SGHRS and YFSETQ.

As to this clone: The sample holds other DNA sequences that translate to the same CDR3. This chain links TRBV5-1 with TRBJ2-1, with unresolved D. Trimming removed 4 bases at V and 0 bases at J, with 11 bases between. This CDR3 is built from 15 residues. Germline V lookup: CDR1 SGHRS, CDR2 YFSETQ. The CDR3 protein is CASSSDLSSYNEQFF. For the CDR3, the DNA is TGCGCCAGCAGCAGCGACCTAAGCTCCTACAATGAGCAGTTCTTC.

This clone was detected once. The CDR3 loop reads CASSMGSGILGTGELFF. CDR3 DNA: TGTGCCAGTAGTATGGGGAGCGGGATTCTGGGCACCGGGGAGCTGTTTTTT. The rearrangement joins TRBV19 to TRBJ2-2; TRBD2 matches at 7 bases. The CDR3 length is 17 residues. V shed 3 bases and J 4 bases; nucleotides not matched to a gene: 11. Germline lookup yields CDR1 LNHDA and CDR2 SQIVND (reference sequence).